Presented here are 19 T cell receptor beta chains from one specimen sequenced in a study of blood T cell repertoires in COVID-19. Clones were read by immunoSEQ multiplex PCR, and TCRdb kept only the in-frame ones, dropping some. The table has 30,000 to 40,000 clones, 80% to 85% seen once. The specimen was peripheral blood. These receptors were collected from a man aged 60 to 69 with COVID-19, enrolled during active disease.

V is TRBV30 and J is TRBJ1-5; D remains unclear. The ends were cut back, 0 bases at V and 5 bases at J, with 8 bases in the middle. The length of the CDR3 is 13 residues. Germline CDR1 GTSNPN, CDR2 SVGIG (reference sequence). Here the CDR3 reads CAWSVRRYQPQHF. DNA of the CDR3: TGTGCCTGGAGTGTAAGGAGGTATCAGCCCCAGCATTTT.

V and J are TRBV7-9 and TRBJ2-5, with TRBD1 matching 7 bases. Per the germline V gene, CDR1 is SEHNR and CDR2 is FQNEAQ (reference sequence). This CDR3 is 16 amino acids long. V trimming: 4 bases; J trimming: 2 bases; junction bases outside the gene matches: 10. CDR3 sequence: CASSSQGTRRQETQYF. Written as DNA, the CDR3 is TGTGCCAGCAGCTCACAGGGGACACGTCGGCAAGAGACCCAGTACTTC.

V gene TRBV7-9 combines with J gene TRBJ1-1; 11 bases map to TRBD1. V shed 5 bases and J 3 bases; nucleotides not matched to a gene: 5. The CDR3 loop spans 15 amino acids. The germline CDR1 and CDR2 sequences are SEHNR and FQNEAQ (reference sequence). The CDR3 spells CASSPGTGGHTEAFF. Written as DNA, the CDR3 is TGTGCCAGCAGCCCGGGGACAGGGGGACACACTGAAGCTTTCTTT.

The chain recombines TRBV7-6 with TRBJ2-5; D remains unclear. Germline values: CDR1 SGHVS, CDR2 FNYEAQ. This CDR3 is 11 amino acids long. V was cut by 3 bases and J by 5 bases, with 4 bases left in between. The CDR3 is CASSFMETQYF. The CDR3 nucleotides read TGTGCCAGCAGCTTTATGGAGACCCAGTACTTC. The complete variable domain, with remaining parts taken from reference TRBV7-6 and TRBJ2-5, reads GAGVSQSPRYKVTKRGQDVALRCDPISGHVSLYWYRQALGQGPEFLTYFNYEAQQDKSGLPNDRFSAERPEGSISTLTIQRTEQRDSAMYRCASSFMETQYFGPGTRLLVL.

V usage is TRBV2 and J usage is TRBJ1-1; 10 bases agree with TRBD1. CDR1 and CDR2 (germline): SNHLY, FYNNEI. V was pared by 8 bases and J by 1 base, with 1 base of the junction left unmatched. The length of the CDR3 is 13 residues. The DNA of the CDR3 is TGTGCCAGCGGGACAGGGGAGAACACTGAAGCTTTCTTT. Translating it yields CASGTGENTEAFF. The full variable domain, in which reference TRBV2 and TRBJ1-1 provide the parts outside the CDR3, is EPEVTQTPSHQVTQMGQEVILRCVPISNHLYFYWYRQILGQKVEFLVSFYNNEISEKSEIFDDQFSVERPDGSNFTLKIRSTKLEDSAMYFCASGTGENTEAFFGQGTRLTVV.

V usage is TRBV18 and J usage is TRBJ1-2; D is perhaps TRBD1 (5 bases). The germline V gene has CDR1 KGHSH and CDR2 LQKENI. The CDR3 totals 13 residues. Deletions cut 3 bases from V and 8 bases from J, with 13 bases between. The CDR3 here is CASSPGHGFGYTF. The DNA of the CDR3 is TGTGCCAGCTCACCTGGACATGGTTTCGGCTACACCTTC.

This chain joins TRBV30 and TRBJ2-5, with D uncertain. Per germline, CDR1 GTSNPN and CDR2 SVGIG (reference sequence). V lost 0 bases and J 4 bases, leaving 9 bases between the germline ends. CDR3 length equals 13 residues. The CDR3 nucleotides are TGTGCCTGGAGTGTACAAAACAGAGAGACCCAGTACTTC. Protein: CAWSVQNRETQYF.

The chain is built from TRBV7-2 and TRBJ2-5; a weak D match, TRBD2 (7 bases). The CDR3 covers 13 residues. CDR1 is SGHTA and CDR2 is FQGNSA in the germline V gene. The V end was cut by 5 bases, the J end by 9 bases, with 16 bases between. CDR3 sequence: CASSPRGARSQYF. CDR3 sequence (DNA): TGTGCCAGCAGCCCCCGGGGGGCCCGGTCCCAGTACTTC. The full variable domain, its missing parts supplied by reference TRBV7-2 and TRBJ2-5, is GAGVSQSPSNKVTEKGKDVELRCDPISGHTALYWYRQSLGQGLEFLIYFQGNSAPDKSGLPSDRFSAERTGGSVSTLTIQRTQQEDSAVYLCASSPRGARSQYFGPGTRLLVL.

J is TRBJ1-5 and V is TRBV10-2, with 8 bases aligning to TRBD1. The CDR3 loop spans 16 amino acids. Trimming removed 5 bases from V and 0 bases from J; junction bases left unmatched: 6. Germline V lookup: CDR1 WSHSY, CDR2 SAAADI. CDR3 in DNA: TGCGCCAGCAGTCCTTGGACAGGGAATAGCAATCAGCCCCAGCATTTT. Translation: CASSPWTGNSNQPQHF.

The sample holds one count of this clone. V usage is TRBV19 and J usage is TRBJ1-4, with unresolved D. In germline, CDR1 is LNHDA, CDR2 SQIVND (reference sequence). The V gene lost 3 bases and the J gene lost 8 bases, with 4 bases spanning the gap. The CDR3 runs 11 residues. CDR3 sequence: CASSISEKLFF. The DNA for the CDR3 is TGTGCCAGTAGTATCTCCGAAAAACTGTTTTTT. The full variable domain, in which reference TRBV19 and TRBJ1-4 provide the parts outside the CDR3, is DGGITQSPKYLFRKEGQNVTLSCEQNLNHDAMYWYRQDPGQGLRLIYYSQIVNDFQKGDIAEGYSVSREKKESFPLTVTSAQKNPTAFYLCASSISEKLFFGSGTQLSVL.

V and J are TRBV6-5 and TRBJ2-3, with D possibly TRBD2 on 6 matching bases. The CDR3 runs 14 residues. The V end was cut by 5 bases, the J end by 2 bases, with 11 bases between. Germline assignment: CDR1 MNHEY and CDR2 SVGAGI. The CDR3 protein is CASSQGLDTDTQYF. DNA for the CDR3: TGTGCCAGCAGTCAGGGACTGGACACAGATACGCAGTATTTT.

The rearrangement links TRBV9 to TRBJ1-1; D perhaps matches TRBD1 (5 bases). The V end was cut by 3 bases, the J end by 1 base, with 10 bases between. Per germline, CDR1 SGDLS and CDR2 YYNGEE. This CDR3 comprises 14 residues. CDR3 protein: CASSAQGRNTEAFF. For the CDR3, the DNA is TGTGCCAGCAGCGCCCAGGGTAGGAACACTGAAGCTTTCTTT. Drawing the rest from reference TRBV9 and TRBJ1-1, the complete variable domain is DSGVTQTPKHLITATGQRVTLRCSPRSGDLSVYWYQQSLDQGLQFLIQYYNGEERAKGNILERFSAQQFPDLHSELNLSSLELGDSALYFCASSAQGRNTEAFFGQGTRLTVV.

The V and J genes are TRBV27 and TRBJ1-5; tentative D call: TRBD1 (6 bases). The germline CDR1 and CDR2 sequences are MNHEY and SMNVEV (reference sequence). The CDR3 is 15 residues long. The ends were cut back, 4 bases at V and 0 bases at J, with 10 bases in the middle. CDR3 nucleotide sequence: TGTGCCAGCAGTTCCGGACAGAATAGCAATCAGCCCCAGCATTTT. It is translated as CASSSGQNSNQPQHF.

The gene calls are TRBV27 and TRBJ1-4; D is ambiguous. The germline V gene has CDR1 MNHEY and CDR2 SMNVEV (reference sequence). Trimming removed 2 bases from V and 4 bases from J, with 5 bases in between. The CDR3 is 13 amino acids. CDR3: CASSLLSNEKLFF. The DNA of the CDR3 is TGTGCCAGCAGTTTACTGAGTAATGAAAAACTGTTTTTT.

This chain links TRBV13 with TRBJ2-5; D is possibly TRBD1 (6 bases). V shed 2 bases and J shed 4 bases, with 11 bases lying between them. The CDR3 contains 14 residues. Germline CDR1 reads PRHDT; CDR2 reads FYEKMQ (reference sequence). The CDR3 bases are TGTGCCAGCAGCTTAAATCAGGGGTTAGAGACCCAGTACTTC. This translates into CASSLNQGLETQYF. Filled out from reference TRBV13 and TRBJ2-5, the complete variable domain reads AAGVIQSPRHLIKEKRETATLKCYPIPRHDTVYWYQQGPGQDPQFLISFYEKMQSDKGSIPDRFSAQQFSDYHSELNMSSLELGDSALYFCASSLNQGLETQYFGPGTRLLVL.

V gene TRBV7-8 combines with J gene TRBJ1-5, with D perhaps TRBD1 (5 bases). With 3 bases removed from V and 0 bases from J, the gap between germline ends came to 15 bases. The length of the CDR3 is 17 residues. Germline CDR1 SGHVS, CDR2 FQNEAQ. CDR3 amino acids: CASSFLGGLGSNQPQHF. The CDR3 DNA sequence: TGTGCCAGCAGCTTTTTGGGGGGGTTGGGTAGCAATCAGCCCCAGCATTTT.

V is TRBV28 and J is TRBJ1-2; D not resolved. Trimming shortened V by 2 bases and J by 8 bases, and 18 bases separated the two germline ends. CDR3 length equals 15 residues. CDR1 is MDHEN, CDR2 SYDVKM, per germline. CDR3 DNA: TGTGCCAGCAGTTTACAAGTTTCGAGGGCCGGGGGCTACACCTTC. Its protein product is CASSLQVSRAGGYTF.

The chain joins TRBV2 to TRBJ2-3; D is possibly TRBD2 (6 bases). This CDR3 has 14 amino acids. CDR1 and CDR2 (germline): SNHLY, FYNNEI. With 8 bases removed from V and 2 bases from J, the gap between germline ends came to 14 bases. Written as DNA, the CDR3 is TGTGCCAGCCAGATTGGACTATCCACAGATACGCAGTATTTT. This encodes CASQIGLSTDTQYF.

The chain joins TRBV3-1 (or the pseudogene TRBV3-2) to TRBJ1-1; D possibly corresponds to TRBD1 (5 bases). Germline-derived CDR1 and CDR2 are LGHDT and YNNKEL (reference sequence). With 5 bases removed from V and 5 bases from J, the gap between germline ends came to 15 bases. The CDR3 has 14 amino acids. DNA for the CDR3: TGTGCCAGCAGCACCGGGGCGGCGGGGACTGAAGCTTTCTTT. Protein: CASSTGAAGTEAFF.